A single sample is the source of the 7 T cell receptor beta chains below, sequenced in a study of blood T cell repertoires in COVID-19. Clones were sequenced by immunoSEQ multiplex PCR, and TCRdb holds only the in-frame ones, with some missing. The sample contains approximately 160,000 clones, about 80% of which appear only once. The sequencing input was peripheral blood. The receptor set was obtained from a man aged 55-75 years with acute or convalescent COVID-19.

This clone has more than one count but fewer than ten. The rearrangement uses TRBV15 and TRBJ1-2; a weak D match, TRBD1 (5 bases). Trimming left V 0 bases short and J 7 bases short, with 15 bases between. Germline V gene sequence: CDR1 LNHNV, CDR2 YYDKDF (reference sequence). The CDR3 contains 15 residues. The CDR3 nucleotides are TGTGCCACCAGCAGAGATCTGGGGCACGGGTTTGGCTACACCTTC. Its translation: CATSRDLGHGFGYTF.

The chain carries TRBV11-2 and TRBJ2-1, with 8 bases identical to TRBD2. CDR1 is SGHAT, CDR2 FQNNGV, per germline. This CDR3 spans 14 amino acids. J was trimmed by 9 bases and V by 2 bases; bases with no gene match: 6. The CDR3 DNA reads as TGTGCCAGCAGCTTAAGGACTAGCCTGGGTGAGCAGTTCTTC. Translating gives CASSLRTSLGEQFF.

V and J are TRBV3-1 (or the pseudogene TRBV3-2) and TRBJ2-2; D is unclear. V shed 1 base and J shed 7 bases, with 10 bases lying between them. Germline values: CDR1 LGHDT, CDR2 YNNKEL (reference sequence). The CDR3 extends over 14 amino acids. Here the CDR3 reads CASSQGLRGGELFF. Written as DNA, the CDR3 is TGTGCCAGCAGCCAAGGACTCCGCGGCGGGGAGCTGTTTTTT.

The CDR3 here is CASSYSSGGRDTQYF. CDR3 DNA: TGTGCCAGCAGCTACTCCTCCGGGGGAAGAGATACGCAGTATTTT. This rearrangement joins TRBV7-3 to TRBJ2-3; D possibly corresponds to TRBD2 (6 bases). The germline gives CDR1 SGHTA, CDR2 FQGTGA. Trimming cost V 4 bases and J 5 bases, with 16 bases left between them. This CDR3 contains 15 residues.

This sequence joins TRBV7-3 and TRBJ2-5; 11 positions match TRBD2. The CDR3 extends over 15 amino acids. Germline CDR1 SGHTA, CDR2 FQGTGA. V shed 5 bases and J 2 bases; nucleotides not matched to a gene: 4. The CDR3 region is CASSISSGGQETQYF. The CDR3 DNA reads as TGTGCCAGCAGCATCTCTAGCGGGGGGCAAGAGACCCAGTACTTC.

This chain uses TRBV10-2 with TRBJ1-1, with 7 bases aligning to TRBD1. Germline V lookup: CDR1 WSHSY, CDR2 SAAADI. The CDR3 sequence is 12 residues long. V gave up 7 bases and J gave up 5 bases; unmatched junction bases: 4. The CDR3 protein is CASMRGQTEAFF. The CDR3 DNA reads TGCGCCAGCATGAGGGGGCAGACTGAAGCTTTCTTT.

V gene TRBV18 combines with J gene TRBJ1-1, with D possibly matching TRBD1 (5 bases). The CDR3 has 15 residues. From germline, CDR1 is KGHSH and CDR2 LQKENI. With 2 bases removed from V and 1 base from J, the gap between germline ends came to 11 bases. This chain's CDR3 is CASSPYSQGNTEAFF. As DNA, the CDR3 is TGTGCCAGCTCACCATACTCCCAGGGGAACACTGAAGCTTTCTTT. The full variable domain, rest sourced from reference TRBV18 and TRBJ1-1, is NAGVMQNPRHLVRRRGQEARLRCSPMKGHSHVYWYRQLPEEGLKFMVYLQKENIIDESGMPKERFSAEFPKEGPSILRIQQVVRGDSAAYFCASSPYSQGNTEAFFGQGTRLTVV.